This T cell receptor beta chain was captured in a study of T-cell memory formation after mild COVID-19. Study-level points and caveats: While clones contracting from day 15 to 85 were balanced between CD4 and CD8, later expanders leaned CD4+.

Worth noting for this clonotype: Antigen specificity is unknown.

TCRdb ran MiXCR on the 5' RACE reads and lists one entry per CDR3 protein. The profile shows hundreds of thousands of distinct CDR3 sequences, 25% to 30% of them singletons. The source of this sequence is an adult woman who had mild COVID-19 (a few samples of this study predate the infection). Cell type and time point are not known. Input material: PBMCs or a T cell subset sorted from them (not recorded which).

In nucleotides, the CDR3 is TGTGCCAGCAGCCCCGAAATCGTCCGGACGAACACTGAAGCTTTCTTT. This gives the protein CASSPEIVRTNTEAFF. The rearrangement uses TRBV7-9 and TRBJ1-1; D unresolved. The CDR3 is 16 amino acids. Trimming removed 5 bases from V and 1 base from J, with 17 bases in between. From germline, CDR1 is SEHNR and CDR2 FQNEAQ (reference sequence).